Given below is one T cell receptor (beta chain) in context. Its antigen is unknown. No base quality values were provided; no much bigger clone lies one nucleotide off. Relative to germline, V is 6 bases shorter and J is 0 bases shorter, with 15 bases between their ends. The CDR3, from cysteine to phenylalanine, totals 15 residues. Only CDR3 DNA is held: 45 bases, read in frame from base 1. From a lookup of the germline V gene, CDR1 and CDR2 are MDHEN and SYDVKM. These data originate in a study of human versus mouse CDR3 diversity and MHC coevolution (dated by TCRdb to the late 2010s). At the level of the whole study: The immunoSEQ assay was reported to detect one in 200,000 T cells and to minimize multiplex PCR amplification bias. Three healthy volunteer blood donors were included in the human cohort, with one aged 30 to 40, one aged 40 to 49 and one aged 60 to 69 at collection. As a reference point for TCR selection on multiple MHC II alleles, the study used human naive CD4 T cell repertoires and compared them against human-TCR-locus transgenic mice that have a single MHC II. Across mouse and human samples, each sample had between 0.6 x 10^7 and 1.6 x 10^7 valid reads.

Fluorescence-activated cell sorting was used to pull naive CD4 T cells, meaning cells that were CD45RO-negative and CD62L-positive, out of the PBMCs. Roughly 50 ml of fresh peripheral blood was drawn per donor, and PBMCs were isolated by Ficoll density centrifugation. All samples were sorted on a FACSAria III instrument and reached purity above 95%. Results and caveats for the whole study, not just this receptor: The largest TCR beta repertoire according to iCHAO1 estimates belonged to humans, at about 1.6 million clonotypes, a result attributed likely to selection by multiple MHC II molecules. On average, humans had more CDR3 deletions and insertions than mice did, pointing to greater exonuclease and TdT activity. Because human T cells were selected on roughly six MHC II alleles, repertoire diversity in humans and mice was not considered directly comparable. Most of the three human donors showed the lowest clonal inequality scores among all compared groups.

The QIAGEN blood and tissue kit was used to extract genomic DNA from the sorted cells, and that DNA was then quantified on a NanoDrop 1000. The immunoSEQ platform deep sequenced and quantified TCR alpha and beta chains by multiplex PCR of genomic DNA. The paper's processing steps were these. IMGT gene and region definitions were used for annotation of the TCR sequences. Out-of-frame rearrangements were used as a proxy for the preselection repertoire and compared with in-frame clonotypes. To estimate repertoire size, the study used the iCHAO1 estimator that comes with the immunoSEQ platform. A Gini index based on the Lorenz curve was applied to in-frame amino acid clonotypes to measure clonal inequality. The intersect function of the R package tcR was used to count shared clonotypes, and the Jaccard index was used to score similarity. The R prcomp function was used without normalization to run principal component analysis of V, J and V-J usage frequencies. The table was pulled from immuneACCESS by TCRdb, which kept in-frame rearrangements only. Such tables lose some clones; where checked, under half of the loss comes from unresolved V genes, and the rest has no known cause. Clone size and the V and J calls come from that table; the DNA yielded D and trimming. For this sample the table gives tens of thousands of clones, of which around 93% were detected only once. Less than 0.16% of the sample rests with the top ten.

This receptor chain uses TRBV28 and TRBJ2-7, with TRBD2 perhaps the D gene, on 7 matching bases. The origin of this receptor is a person aged 30-69 years in good health. Source material: naive CD4+ T cells from blood. Reading the label with the study, this specimen's cell subset or site is: CD45RO-negative CD62L-positive naive CD4 T cells. The encoded CDR3 is CASRRGGTDSYEQYF. DNA sequence: TGTGCCAGCAGGAGGGGGGGGACCGACTCCTACGAGCAGTACTTC.